The 21 T cell receptor beta chains given below trace back to one sample, sequenced in a study of beta chain features in type 1 diabetes. The authors reverse transcribed all of the isolated RNA, so sequencing captured expressed TCRB transcripts. The table came from immunoSEQ multiplex PCR; TCRdb's copy has only in-frame clones and leaves some out. This table has tens of thousands of clones, roughly 34% appearing once. Sequencing was performed on stem cell memory CD4+ T cells from blood. The receptor set was obtained from a woman between 18 and 30 years old in good health.

This clone was counted only a few times. This rearrangement joins TRBV20-1 to TRBJ2-3; 8 bases are a match to TRBD2. This CDR3 has 11 amino acids. CDR1 DFQATT and CDR2 SNEGSKA come from the germline V gene (reference sequence). The V and J ends lost 5 bases and 8 bases, in that order; junction bases with no gene match: 3. Written as DNA, the CDR3 is TGCAGTGCTGGGACTAGTCGTACGCAGTATTTT. Protein: CSAGTSRTQYF.

This clone appeared a few times. J is TRBJ2-3 and V is TRBV5-5; a possible D gene is TRBD2 (6 bases). This CDR3 spans 15 amino acids. The germline V gene has CDR1 SGHKS and CDR2 YYEKEE (reference sequence). Trimming took off 0 bases at V and 1 base at J, with 9 bases between the two ends. Here the CDR3 reads CASSLVGGGTDTQYF. The CDR3, as DNA: TGTGCCAGCAGCTTGGTCGGCGGGGGCACAGATACGCAGTATTTT.

This clone was seen only a few times. The J gene is TRBJ1-4, the V gene TRBV9; no clear D. Between the trimmed V and J ends, which lost 6 bases and 3 bases, there was a span of 12 bases. From germline, CDR1 is SGDLS and CDR2 YYNGEE. The CDR3 totals 14 residues. The CDR3 spells CASNLDGANEKLFF. In DNA form, the CDR3 reads TGTGCCAGCAATCTGGACGGGGCTAATGAAAAACTGTTTTTT.

The chain carries TRBV9 and TRBJ1-2; D is perhaps TRBD1 (5 bases). Germline CDR1 SGDLS, CDR2 YYNGEE. The CDR3 spans 11 residues. V lost 7 bases and J 2 bases, leaving 6 bases between the germline ends. The CDR3, as DNA: TGTGCCAGCCGACAGAACTATGGCTACACCTTC. Residues: CASRQNYGYTF.

This clone has a handful of counts. Other DNA sequences in the sample encode the same CDR3. The chain recombines TRBV5-6 with TRBJ2-5, with D hard to call. Looked up from germline, CDR1 is SGHDT and CDR2 is YYEEEE. V lost 0 bases, J lost 5 bases, and 5 bases lay in between. This CDR3 spans 12 amino acids. Here the CDR3 DNA reads TGTGCCAGCAGCTTGGCCGTTGAGACCCAGTACTTC. This encodes CASSLAVETQYF.

The chain links TRBV5-1 to TRBJ2-7; D possibly corresponds to TRBD2 (7 bases). Germline assignment: CDR1 SGHRS and CDR2 YFSETQ. This CDR3 has 14 amino acids. V shed 1 base and J shed 4 bases, with 12 bases lying between them. The CDR3 DNA sequence: TGCGCCAGCAGCTTGTGGAGGGGGGGGTACGAGCAGTACTTC. This sequence encodes CASSLWRGGYEQYF.

V usage is TRBV5-6 and J usage is TRBJ1-2, with a tentative D call TRBD1 (5 bases). Germline CDR1 and CDR2: SGHDT and YYEEEE. V was cut by 2 bases and J by 10 bases, with 15 bases left in between. The length of the CDR3 is 13 residues. CDR3 coding DNA: TGTGCCAGCAGCTTACAACCAGGGTCCGACTACACCTTC. The encoded protein is CASSLQPGSDYTF.

This clone was seen only a few times. This chain joins TRBV19 and TRBJ1-4; D might be TRBD1 (5 bases). The CDR3 has 15 amino acids. The V gene lost 5 bases and the J gene lost 5 bases, with 15 bases spanning the gap. The germline CDR1 and CDR2 sequences are LNHDA and SQIVND (reference sequence). CDR3 region: CASSLQGLWNEKLFF. CDR3 DNA: TGTGCCAGTAGTCTCCAGGGTCTTTGGAATGAAAAACTGTTTTTT. Filled out from reference TRBV19 and TRBJ1-4, the complete variable domain reads DGGITQSPKYLFRKEGQNVTLSCEQNLNHDAMYWYRQDPGQGLRLIYYSQIVNDFQKGDIAEGYSVSREKKESFPLTVTSAQKNPTAFYLCASSLQGLWNEKLFFGSGTQLSVL.

This chain joins TRBV2 and TRBJ1-5; D ambiguous. This CDR3 contains 12 residues. Between the trimmed V and J ends, which lost 6 bases and 8 bases, there was a span of 11 bases. The V gene's germline CDR1 is SNHLY and CDR2 FYNNEI. The CDR3 protein is CASRESSEPQHF. The DNA of the CDR3 is TGTGCCAGCAGGGAGAGTTCGGAGCCCCAGCATTTT.

The J gene is TRBJ2-2, the V gene TRBV7-2; D is possibly TRBD1 (5 bases). Between the trimmed V and J ends, which lost 6 bases and 4 bases, there was a span of 12 bases. This CDR3 has 14 amino acids. Germline values: CDR1 SGHTA, CDR2 FQGNSA. The CDR3 spells CASSPRVGTGELFF. The CDR3 bases are TGTGCCAGCAGTCCCAGGGTCGGCACCGGGGAGCTGTTTTTT.

The gene calls are TRBV5-4 and TRBJ1-2; D perhaps matches TRBD1 (6 bases). V gave up 5 bases and J gave up 4 bases, with 15 bases separating them. CDR1 is SGHNT, CDR2 YYREEE, per germline (reference sequence). The CDR3 totals 14 residues. CDR3 residues: CASRPTNRAYGYTF. The DNA for the CDR3 is TGTGCCAGCAGACCCACAAACAGGGCCTATGGCTACACCTTC.

This chain uses TRBV6-1 with TRBJ2-7, with a possible D match to TRBD2 (6 bases). V was shortened by 5 bases and J by 3 bases, with 14 bases between the two germline ends. The CDR3 length is 14 residues. Germline values: CDR1 MNHNS, CDR2 SASEGT. The CDR3 reads CASSSLGGFYEQYF. In nucleotides, the CDR3 is TGTGCCAGCAGTTCCCTCGGGGGATTCTACGAGCAGTACTTC.

This clone was observed a few times. The chain is built from TRBV28 and TRBJ1-1, with D hard to call. This CDR3 spans 12 amino acids. The germline gives CDR1 MDHEN, CDR2 SYDVKM. Trimming took off 10 bases at V and 2 bases at J, with 11 bases between the two ends. This CDR3 is CAIGLSNTEAFF. The CDR3 DNA is TGTGCCATCGGACTGAGTAACACTGAAGCTTTCTTT. Looking up the rest from reference TRBV28 and TRBJ1-1 gives the full variable domain: DVKVTQSSRYLVKRTGEKVFLECVQDMDHENMFWYRQDPGLGLRLIYFSYDVKMKEKGDIPEGYSVSREKKERFSLILESASTNQTSMYLCAIGLSNTEAFFGQGTRLTVV.

The chain recombines TRBV29-1 with TRBJ1-1, with a possible D match to TRBD1 (5 bases). Germline values: CDR1 SQVTM, CDR2 ANQGSEA. The V end lost 2 bases, the J end lost 9 bases, and 13 bases lay between the germline ends. The CDR3 has 12 amino acids. The CDR3 reads CSVETGGRQAFF. In DNA form, the CDR3 reads TGCAGCGTTGAAACCGGGGGTAGACAAGCTTTCTTT.

This chain links TRBV7-2 with TRBJ2-7; the match to TRBD2 covers 8 bases. Germline V CDR1 and CDR2: SGHTA, FQGNSA. This CDR3 contains 16 residues. The V and J ends lost 5 bases and 4 bases, in that order; junction bases with no gene match: 13. The CDR3 DNA is TGTGCCAGCAGCCTTAGTTCGGGGGGGGTGAAGTACGAGCAGTACTTC. It codes for CASSLSSGGVKYEQYF.

V and J are TRBV11-1 and TRBJ2-7, with 8 bases matching TRBD1. CDR3 size: 16 residues. Germline trimming cut 4 bases from V and 5 bases from J; bases unmatched to any gene: 13. CDR1 is SGHAT and CDR2 is FQDESV in the germline V gene (reference sequence). CDR3 in amino acids: CASSSFQGADLDEQYF. The DNA of the CDR3 is TGTGCCAGCAGCTCCTTCCAGGGGGCCGACCTGGACGAGCAGTACTTC.

This clone was seen more than once but under ten times. This sequence joins TRBV4-1 and TRBJ1-5; TRBD1 agrees at 7 bases. Unmatched junction bases numbered 2, after V lost 4 bases and J lost 2 bases. CDR3 length equals 14 residues. CDR1 MGHRA and CDR2 YSYEKL come from the germline V gene. The CDR3 DNA follows: TGCGCCAGCAGCCTCGGGACAGGCAATCAGCCCCAGCATTTT. Amino acid sequence: CASSLGTGNQPQHF.

This clone has a single count. V and J are TRBV11-2 and TRBJ1-1; D is possibly TRBD1 (5 bases). The CDR3 has 13 residues. Germline V gene data show CDR1 as SGHAT and CDR2 as FQNNGV. V was cut by 5 bases and J by 6 bases, with 13 bases left in between. CDR3 sequence: CASSPPGSPEAFF. The DNA of the CDR3 is TGTGCCAGCAGCCCTCCAGGGTCCCCTGAAGCTTTCTTT.

The chain recombines TRBV5-1 with TRBJ1-3; possibly TRBD1 for D (6 bases). Germline CDR1 is SGHRS and CDR2 is YFSETQ. Trimming pared 3 bases from V and 0 bases from J, leaving 10 bases between. The length of the CDR3 is 15 residues. Written as DNA, the CDR3 is TGCGCCAGCAGCTCGACAGGCCTCTCTGGAAACACCATATATTTT. As protein: CASSSTGLSGNTIYF. Looking up the rest from reference TRBV5-1 and TRBJ1-3 gives the full variable domain: KAGVTQTPRYLIKTRGQQVTLSCSPISGHRSVSWYQQTPGQGLQFLFEYFSETQRNKGNFPGRFSGRQFSNSRSEMNVSTLELGDSALYLCASSSTGLSGNTIYFGEGSWLTVV.

In its sample, this clone was seen a few times. The chain recombines TRBV27 with TRBJ2-5; 7 nucleotides agree with TRBD1. With 0 bases clipped from V and 8 bases from J, the junction kept 15 bases outside the gene matches. Germline V gives CDR1 MNHEY, CDR2 SMNVEV (reference sequence). The CDR3 spans 17 residues. The CDR3 bases are TGTGCCAGCAGTTTATCGTCCCCCGACAGGGTCCAAGGTACCCAGTACTTC. Amino acids: CASSLSSPDRVQGTQYF.

V and J are TRBV19 and TRBJ2-5; 8 nucleotides line up with TRBD1. Germline V gives CDR1 LNHDA, CDR2 SQIVND (reference sequence). CDR3 length: 18 amino acids. The ends lost 3 bases at V and 1 base at J; junction bases unmatched: 13. This chain's CDR3 is CASSIGHRTGYSQETQYF. The CDR3 DNA sequence: TGTGCCAGTAGTATCGGTCACCGGACAGGGTACTCCCAAGAGACCCAGTACTTC.